A selection of T cell receptor beta chains follows, all from one sample in a study of CD8 T cells in ankylosing spondylitis. TCRdb re-called the 5' RACE reads through MiXCR, storing one row per CDR3 protein. Of 700,000 to 1,000,000 distinct CDR3 sequences detected, roughly 12% appear once; the ten largest clones hold less than 0.65%. Sequencing was carried out using blood, either unsorted or a sorted T cell fraction (not recorded which). Source of these receptors: a male donor with ankylosing spondylitis. CDR3s include the opening cysteine and the closing phenylalanine or tryptophan. For some rows the clone size is stated as once, few or many, or as a class when expanded; others skip it.

cdr3_length clone_size v_call cdr3_aa
16 few TRBV6-1 CASRENSGRRTDTQYF
13 many TRBV20-1 CSATTGGADGYTF
12 many TRBV5-1 CASSLGSFEAFF
14 many TRBV7-9 CASSTTRHTDTQYF
16 few TRBV18 CASSPLPGGPYGEQFF
12 many TRBV27 CATATVGTEAFF
12 NA TRBV20-1 CSQGEYTDTQYF
18 few TRBV28 CASRPVVAGAMGTGELFF
12 few TRBV10-3 CAISVLGQPQHF
15 NA TRBV20-1 CSARDGRLAPHQQYF
16 NA TRBV7-2 CASSLRDRGRNQPQHF
15 few TRBV12-3/TRBV12-4 CASSLRGIGVETQYF
14 NA TRBV28 CASSFHGKAYEQYF
13 NA TRBV4-3 CASSQGRGNGYTF
14 few TRBV5-1 CASSLISDTGELFF
15 NA TRBV20-1 CSAIPGSGAYTEAFF
14 many TRBV5-1 CASSLGTKYNEQFF
15 NA TRBV28 CASIPRTPSTDTQYF
16 many TRBV7-9 CASSPLGSSYNSPLHF
14 NA TRBV25-1 CASSDRLQGGEQYF
16 once TRBV28 CASTSNPGASSYEQYF
14 NA TRBV10-3 CAISPDREVNEQFF
15 NA TRBV6-2/TRBV6-3 CASNGDPTLAVEQFF
14 NA TRBV20-1 CSANPGTGNTEAFF
14 NA TRBV25-1 CASSEFRTTETQYF
15 NA TRBV7-6 CATLRRAARNEKLFF
13 few TRBV10-3 CAIRLGTGYGYTF
14 many TRBV20-1 CSAARGLTNEKLFF
13 NA TRBV4-2 CASRSGYADTQYF
15 many TRBV7-2 CASSLVSQSSYEQYF
14 few TRBV20-1 CSAARGLGTDTQYF